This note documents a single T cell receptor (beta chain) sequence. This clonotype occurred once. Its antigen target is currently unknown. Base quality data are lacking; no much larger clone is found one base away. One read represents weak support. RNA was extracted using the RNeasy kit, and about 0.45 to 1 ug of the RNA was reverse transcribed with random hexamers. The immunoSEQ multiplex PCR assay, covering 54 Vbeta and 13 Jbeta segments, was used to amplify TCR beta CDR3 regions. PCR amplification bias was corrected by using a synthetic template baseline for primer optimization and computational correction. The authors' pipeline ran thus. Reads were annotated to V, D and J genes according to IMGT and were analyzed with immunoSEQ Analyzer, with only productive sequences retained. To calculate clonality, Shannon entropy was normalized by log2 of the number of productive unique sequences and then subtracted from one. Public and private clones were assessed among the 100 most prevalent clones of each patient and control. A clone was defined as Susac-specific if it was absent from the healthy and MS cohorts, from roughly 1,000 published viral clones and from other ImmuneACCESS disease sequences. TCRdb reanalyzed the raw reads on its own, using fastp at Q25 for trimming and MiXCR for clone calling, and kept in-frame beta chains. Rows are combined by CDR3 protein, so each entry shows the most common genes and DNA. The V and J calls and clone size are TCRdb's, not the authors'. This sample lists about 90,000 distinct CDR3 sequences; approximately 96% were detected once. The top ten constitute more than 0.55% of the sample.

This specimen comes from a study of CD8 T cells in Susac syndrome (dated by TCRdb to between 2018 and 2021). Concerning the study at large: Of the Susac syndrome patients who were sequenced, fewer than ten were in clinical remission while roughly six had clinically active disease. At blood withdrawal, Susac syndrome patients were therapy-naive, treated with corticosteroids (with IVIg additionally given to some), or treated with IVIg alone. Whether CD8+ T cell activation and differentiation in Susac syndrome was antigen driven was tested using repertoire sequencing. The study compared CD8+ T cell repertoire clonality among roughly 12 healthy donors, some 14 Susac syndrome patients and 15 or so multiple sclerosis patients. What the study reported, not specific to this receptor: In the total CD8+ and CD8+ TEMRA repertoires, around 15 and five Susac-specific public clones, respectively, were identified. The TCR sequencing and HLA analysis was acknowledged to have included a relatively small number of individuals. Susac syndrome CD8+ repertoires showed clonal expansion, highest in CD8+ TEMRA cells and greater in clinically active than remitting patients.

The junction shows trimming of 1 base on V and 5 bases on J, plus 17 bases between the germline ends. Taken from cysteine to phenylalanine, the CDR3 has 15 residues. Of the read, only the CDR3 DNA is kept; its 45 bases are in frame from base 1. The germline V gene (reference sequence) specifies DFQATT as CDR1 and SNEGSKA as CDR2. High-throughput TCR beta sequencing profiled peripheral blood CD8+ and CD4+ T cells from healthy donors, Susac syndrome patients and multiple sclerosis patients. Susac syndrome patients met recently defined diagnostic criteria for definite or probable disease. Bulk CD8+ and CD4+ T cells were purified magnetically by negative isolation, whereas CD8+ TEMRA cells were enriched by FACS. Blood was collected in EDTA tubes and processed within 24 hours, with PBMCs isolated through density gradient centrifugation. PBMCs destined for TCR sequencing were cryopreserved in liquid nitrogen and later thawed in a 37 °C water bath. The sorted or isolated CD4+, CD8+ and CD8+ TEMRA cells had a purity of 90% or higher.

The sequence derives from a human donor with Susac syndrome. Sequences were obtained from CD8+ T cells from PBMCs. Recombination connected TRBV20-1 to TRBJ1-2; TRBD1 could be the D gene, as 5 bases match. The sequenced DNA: TGCAGTGCTAGAGGGAGTCAAGGGACGGCATATGGCTACACCTTC. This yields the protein CSARGSQGTAYGYTF.